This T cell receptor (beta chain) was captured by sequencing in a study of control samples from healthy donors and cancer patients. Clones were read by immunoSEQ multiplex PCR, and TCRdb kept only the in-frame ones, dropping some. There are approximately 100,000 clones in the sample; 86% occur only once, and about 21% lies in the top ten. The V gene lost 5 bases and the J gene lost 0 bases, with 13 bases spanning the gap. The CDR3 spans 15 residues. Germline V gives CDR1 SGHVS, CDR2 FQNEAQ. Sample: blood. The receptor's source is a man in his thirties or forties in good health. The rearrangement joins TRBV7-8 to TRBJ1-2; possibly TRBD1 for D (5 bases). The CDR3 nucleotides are TGTGCCAGCAGCCTGGTCGGGGGAACTAACTATGGCTACACCTTC. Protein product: CASSLVGGTNYGYTF.